This T cell receptor beta chain comes out of a study of Ad26.COV2.S vaccination and SARS-CoV-2 variants. For the study at large: Participant was drawn from the COV1001 Ad26.COV2.S trial arm. Ad26.COV2.S given intramuscularly, once or twice 56 days apart.

TCRdb's table, derived via immunoSEQ multiplex PCR, lists solely in-frame clones and lacks some. The sample holds approximately 300,000 clones, about 86% seen once. With regard to this clone: Its target is unknown.

Treatment here: around 19 received Ad26.COV2.S at low or high dose, single or two shots; roughly five received placebo; per-sample allocation not given. The samples date from day 63 after the first vaccine or placebo injection. As its vector, the vaccine had Ad26, which expressed Wuhan-strain SARS-CoV-2 spike. Study-level points and caveats: Breadth of non-spike TCRs did not differ between vaccinees and placebo recipients.

The origin of this receptor is a person between 18 and 65 years old who received the Ad26.COV2.S COVID-19 vaccine or a placebo. This material consisted of peripheral blood, taken in a trial of Ad26.COV2.S vaccine versus placebo.

CDR3 in amino acids: CASSYGGNLGDTIYF. As DNA, the CDR3 is TGTGCCAGCAGTTACGGGGGGAACCTAGGAGACACCATATATTTT. The chain links TRBV6-6 to TRBJ1-3, with a tentative D call TRBD1 (5 bases). V was shortened by 2 bases and J by 8 bases, with 16 bases between the two germline ends. The CDR3 is 15 residues long. Germline loops: CDR1 MNHNY, CDR2 SVGAGI (reference sequence).